The source of this T cell receptor beta chain is a study of human T cells and chemical hapten exposure. The study's findings and limits: Correlating positively with patch test score were the PT1 expanded TCR counts.

On this clonotype itself: The antigen is unknown.

The CDR3 has 15 amino acids. V trimming: 5 bases; J trimming: 7 bases; junction bases outside the gene matches: 11. Germline loops: CDR1 LNHDA, CDR2 SQIVND (reference sequence). MiXCR, applied by TCRdb to the RACE reads, yields one record per CDR3 protein. The repertoire consists of under 200,000 distinct CDR3 sequences, with 13% to 15% occurring once and the leading ten covering approximately 1.5%. Time point: patch test 1, 2 weeks after DPC sensitization. Treatment noted: therapeutic diphenylcyclopropenone sensitization with weekly scalp DPC. Donation of samples came from alopecia patients who were 18 to 70 years old and suitable for DPC.

V usage is TRBV19 and J usage is TRBJ1-5; TRBD1 aligns across 7 bases. Specimen: whole blood, collected in connection with sensitization to the hapten diphenylcyclopropenone (DPC). This receptor was taken from a woman aged 25 to 45 with alopecia areata. Some clones in this sample may be carry-over from other donors' samples. The CDR3 here is CASSVGTVEKQPQHF. The CDR3 DNA follows: TGTGCCAGTAGTGTGGGGACAGTAGAAAAGCAGCCCCAGCATTTT.